These 17 T cell receptor beta chains came from one sample sequenced in a study of blood T cell repertoires in COVID-19. TCRdb keeps only in-frame clones here, not all; method: immunoSEQ multiplex PCR. The sample includes over 200,000 clones, approximately 84% seen only once; the top ten take over 12%. The specimen was PBMCs or T cells enriched from blood (not recorded which). Source of these receptors: a middle-aged man who had recovered from COVID-19.

The CDR3 DNA follows: TGTGCCAGCAGCCGTGGACTAGGCCAAGAGACCCAGTACTTC. This encodes CASSRGLGQETQYF. This rearrangement joins TRBV5-4 to TRBJ2-5; 7 nucleotides line up with TRBD2. V was pared by 4 bases and J by 1 base, with 4 bases of the junction left unmatched. Germline V CDR1 and CDR2: SGHNT, YYREEE (reference sequence). This CDR3 contains 14 residues.

The chain links TRBV5-5 to TRBJ1-6; tentatively, D is TRBD1 (5 bases). Germline V lookup: CDR1 SGHKS, CDR2 YYEKEE (reference sequence). The CDR3 length is 15 residues. V was cut by 4 bases and J by 6 bases, with 14 bases left in between. CDR3 DNA sequence: TGTGCCAGCAGCGTTTCGGGACTGTCTAATTCACCCCTCCACTTT. This translates into CASSVSGLSNSPLHF.

The rearrangement joins TRBV7-2 to TRBJ1-5, with a weak D call TRBD1 (6 bases). Germline V CDR1 and CDR2: SGHTA, FQGNSA. The CDR3 extends over 14 amino acids. Trimming pared 4 bases from V and 5 bases from J, leaving 12 bases between. Written as DNA, the CDR3 is TGTGCCAGCAGCTGGATCGGACAGTATCAGCCCCAGCATTTT. It yields the protein CASSWIGQYQPQHF.

This chain joins TRBV28 and TRBJ1-2; possibly TRBD1 for D (5 bases). The germline V gene has CDR1 MDHEN and CDR2 SYDVKM. CDR3 length equals 15 residues. Trimming stripped 2 bases from V and 0 bases from J, with 10 bases between. The CDR3 DNA follows: TGTGCCAGCAGTTTAGGTAGGGGTCCTAACTATGGCTACACCTTC. Protein: CASSLGRGPNYGYTF.

This clone showed up just a few times. This chain connects TRBV15 to TRBJ2-4, with D perhaps matching TRBD2 (5 bases). Germline V gives CDR1 LNHNV, CDR2 YYDKDF (reference sequence). The CDR3 runs to 15 residues. Between the trimmed V and J ends, which lost 3 bases and 7 bases, there was a span of 16 bases. This CDR3 reads CATSSMAGLGNIQYF. CDR3 coding DNA: TGTGCCACCAGCAGTATGGCGGGCCTTGGGAACATTCAGTACTTC.

The J gene is TRBJ2-3, the V gene TRBV7-3; D ambiguous. Per the germline V gene, CDR1 is SGHTA and CDR2 is FQGTGA. V was cut by 3 bases and J by 5 bases, with 9 bases left in between. The CDR3 runs 13 residues. CDR3 loop: CASSFRVVDTQYF. The DNA of the CDR3 is TGTGCCAGCAGCTTCCGGGTAGTAGATACGCAGTATTTT.

The chain recombines TRBV19 with TRBJ1-1, with no clear D. With 1 base removed from V and 6 bases from J, the gap between germline ends came to 9 bases. The CDR3 is 13 amino acids. Looked up from germline, CDR1 is LNHDA and CDR2 is SQIVND (reference sequence). The CDR3 sequence: CASSIGRSAEAFF. CDR3 sequence (DNA): TGTGCCAGTAGTATAGGCAGGTCGGCTGAAGCTTTCTTT. Together with reference TRBV19 and TRBJ1-1, the CDR3 gives the full variable domain: DGGITQSPKYLFRKEGQNVTLSCEQNLNHDAMYWYRQDPGQGLRLIYYSQIVNDFQKGDIAEGYSVSREKKESFPLTVTSAQKNPTAFYLCASSIGRSAEAFFGQGTRLTVV.

V usage is TRBV4-3 and J usage is TRBJ2-6, with 7 bases aligning to TRBD1. CDR1 is LGHNA, CDR2 YSLEER, per germline. The V and J ends lost 3 bases and 0 bases, in that order; junction bases with no gene match: 5. The CDR3 extends over 17 amino acids. The CDR3 sequence is CASSHETGDSGANVLTF. The CDR3 nucleotides are TGCGCCAGCAGCCATGAAACAGGGGACTCTGGGGCCAACGTCCTGACTTTC.

This sequence joins TRBV5-1 and TRBJ2-3; D unclear. The CDR3 runs 15 residues. Germline V CDR1 and CDR2: SGHRS, YFSETQ. With 4 bases removed from V and 6 bases from J, the gap between germline ends came to 18 bases. DNA for the CDR3: TGCGCCAGCAGCGCCTTTCCCGGGTCCACCGATACGCAGTATTTT. It codes for CASSAFPGSTDTQYF.

CDR3 bases: TGTGCGACCCAGACAGGGAATAGCAATCAGCCCCAGCATTTT. This sequence encodes CATQTGNSNQPQHF. J is TRBJ1-5 and V is TRBV6-5; 7 bases are shared with TRBD1. This CDR3 contains 14 residues. Germline loops: CDR1 MNHEY, CDR2 SVGAGI.

Only a few counts were recorded for this clone. The rearrangement links TRBV7-2 to TRBJ2-5; D perhaps matches TRBD1 (6 bases). The CDR3 consists of 13 residues. Between the trimmed V and J ends, which lost 2 bases and 5 bases, there was a span of 9 bases. Germline V gene data show CDR1 as SGHTA and CDR2 as FQGNSA. The CDR3 region has the DNA TGTGCCAGCAGCTTAACTAGGGGGGAGACCCAGTACTTC. Its protein product is CASSLTRGETQYF.

The rearrangement links TRBV5-5 to TRBJ1-1, with D perhaps TRBD1 (5 bases). Germline V CDR1 and CDR2: SGHKS, YYEKEE (reference sequence). V gave up 5 bases and J gave up 0 bases, with 14 bases separating them. The CDR3 has 15 amino acids. CDR3: CASSGRGGLNTEAFF. The CDR3 DNA reads TGTGCCAGCAGTGGTAGGGGAGGATTGAACACTGAAGCTTTCTTT.

The chain joins TRBV28 to TRBJ1-5; 8 positions agree with TRBD1. The V gene end was trimmed by 5 bases and the J gene end by 5 bases; junction bases not matched to a gene: 5. The CDR3 loop spans 14 amino acids. Germline-derived CDR1 and CDR2 are MDHEN and SYDVKM. CDR3 nucleotides: TGTGCCAGCAGTCCGGGACAGGCCCATCAGCCCCAGCATTTT. Its translation: CASSPGQAHQPQHF.

The chain employs TRBV7-2 and TRBJ1-2, with unresolved D. With 5 bases removed from V and 5 bases from J, the gap between germline ends came to 15 bases. Germline V gives CDR1 SGHTA, CDR2 FQGNSA. This CDR3 contains 14 residues. The CDR3 DNA follows: TGTGCCAGCAGCCCTACCAAACCTGGTTATGGCTACACCTTC. It is translated as CASSPTKPGYGYTF.

The chain has TRBV7-3 and TRBJ2-1; maybe TRBD2 (7 bases). The CDR3 is made up of 15 amino acids. V was pared by 0 bases and J by 4 bases, with 10 bases between. Germline lookup yields CDR1 SGHTA and CDR2 FQGTGA. CDR3 DNA sequence: TGTGCCAGCAGCTTAACCGGGGGGCCTTACAATGAGCAGTTCTTC. Translation gives CASSLTGGPYNEQFF.

The chain uses TRBV5-1 and TRBJ2-2; D is unclear. The V gene's germline CDR1 is SGHRS and CDR2 YFSETQ. V shed 2 bases and J shed 4 bases, with 9 bases lying between them. There are 14 residues in the CDR3. The CDR3 spells CASSFLRSTGELFF. The CDR3, as DNA: TGCGCCAGCAGCTTCCTACGGAGCACCGGGGAGCTGTTTTTT.

This chain joins TRBV11-2 and TRBJ2-3; 7 bases agree with TRBD1. This CDR3 is built from 15 residues. Germline V CDR1 and CDR2: SGHAT, FQNNGV. The junction had 3 bases not matched to a gene; V was cut back by 0 bases and J by 3 bases. CDR3 sequence (DNA): TGTGCCAGCAGCTTAGATTTCAGGGGGACAGATACGCAGTATTTT. Protein product: CASSLDFRGTDTQYF.